This entry concerns a single TCR beta chain. Antigen: not known. The data are from a study of blood T cells in healthy people across ages. A second PCR, run for about 7 to 11 cycles, used a sample-barcoded 5' primer plus a J-beta primer mix. TCRdb reprocessed the 5' RACE reads via MiXCR and lists one record per CDR3 protein. The table records over 1,300,000 distinct CDR3 sequences, approximately 59% of them present only once. With 4 bases clipped from V and 7 bases from J, the junction kept 7 bases outside the gene matches. This CDR3 is 14 amino acids long. The germline CDR1 and CDR2 sequences are MNHNS and SASEGT. The study's findings and limits: Older age coincided with a roughly linear decline in TCR beta diversity per million T cells.

The source of this sequence is a man in his late teens or twenties in good health. This chain connects TRBV6-1 to TRBJ1-5, with TRBD1 matching over 7 bases. Sequences were obtained from blood. CDR3 residues: CASSGRQGWQPQHF. Written as DNA, the CDR3 is TGTGCCAGCAGTGGCAGACAGGGCTGGCAGCCCCAGCATTTT.